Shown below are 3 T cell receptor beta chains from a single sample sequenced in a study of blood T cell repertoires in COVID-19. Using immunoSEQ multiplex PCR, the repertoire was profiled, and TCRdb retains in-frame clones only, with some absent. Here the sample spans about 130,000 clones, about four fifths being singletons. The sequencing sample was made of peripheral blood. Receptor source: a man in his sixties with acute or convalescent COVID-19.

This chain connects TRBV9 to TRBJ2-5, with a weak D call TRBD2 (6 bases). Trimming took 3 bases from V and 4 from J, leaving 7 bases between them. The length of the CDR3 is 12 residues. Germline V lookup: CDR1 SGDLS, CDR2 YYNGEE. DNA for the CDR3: TGTGCCAGCAGCGCGCGGGGAGAGACCCAGTACTTC. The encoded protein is CASSARGETQYF.

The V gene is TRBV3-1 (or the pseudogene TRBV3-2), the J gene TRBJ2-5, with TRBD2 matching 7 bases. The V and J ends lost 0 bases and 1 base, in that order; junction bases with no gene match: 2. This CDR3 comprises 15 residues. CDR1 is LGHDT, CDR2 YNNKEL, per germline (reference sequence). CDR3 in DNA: TGTGCCAGCAGCCAAGAGGGGGGGTCCCAAGAGACCCAGTACTTC. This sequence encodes CASSQEGGSQETQYF.

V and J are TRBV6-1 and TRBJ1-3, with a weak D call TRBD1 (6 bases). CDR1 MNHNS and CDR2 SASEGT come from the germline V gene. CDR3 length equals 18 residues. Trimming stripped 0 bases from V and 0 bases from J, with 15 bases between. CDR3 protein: CASSEADLRGGSGNTIYF. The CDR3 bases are TGTGCCAGCAGTGAAGCAGACCTGAGAGGGGGCTCTGGAAACACCATATATTTT.